The 5 T cell receptor beta chains in this list originate from one sample, sequenced in a study of shared T cell receptors in the human thymus. Sequencing used immunoSEQ multiplex PCR; TCRdb keeps in-frame clones, though not all of them. The data show more than 550,000 clones, around 87% seen once. Separately, the same data were catalogued under a study of human thymus T cells.

Material for sequencing was thymocytes. All receptors come from a boy under two years old with a congenital heart defect.

V usage is TRBV9 and J usage is TRBJ1-4; D perhaps matches TRBD1 (5 bases). The CDR3 runs 15 residues. The ends were cut back, 2 bases at V and 5 bases at J, with 13 bases in the middle. CDR1 and CDR2 from the germline V gene are SGDLS and YYNGEE. The CDR3 here is CASSVSQGGNEKLFF. The CDR3 DNA reads as TGTGCCAGCAGCGTCTCCCAGGGAGGGAATGAAAAACTGTTTTTT.

The chain has TRBV6-1 and TRBJ1-3, with 7 positions matching TRBD1. Per germline, CDR1 MNHNS and CDR2 SASEGT. CDR3 size: 13 residues. V was clipped by 10 bases and J by 0 bases; unmatched bases: 3. This chain's CDR3 is CAIHRGSGNTIYF. CDR3 bases: TGTGCCATCCACAGGGGCTCTGGAAACACCATATATTTT.

This chain links TRBV5-1 with TRBJ2-3; D possibly corresponds to TRBD1 (6 bases). The CDR3 totals 14 residues. The germline V gene has CDR1 SGHRS and CDR2 YFSETQ. Between the trimmed V and J ends, which lost 2 bases and 5 bases, there was a span of 12 bases. This chain's CDR3 is CASSFDDRLDTQYF. The CDR3 nucleotides are TGCGCCAGCAGCTTCGACGACAGGCTAGATACGCAGTATTTT.

V and J are TRBV29-1 and TRBJ1-2, with TRBD1 as a possible D gene (6 bases). CDR1 SQVTM and CDR2 ANQGSEA come from the germline V gene. This CDR3 has 11 amino acids. CDR3 sequence reads: CGGRGDYGYTF. CDR3 sequence (DNA): TGCGGGGGCCGGGGTGACTATGGCTACACCTTC.

The V call is TRBV6-1, the J call TRBJ2-7, with a possible D match to TRBD1 (6 bases). Germline values: CDR1 MNHNS, CDR2 SASEGT. V was clipped by 5 bases and J by 1 base, with 9 bases between them. This CDR3 spans 13 amino acids. The CDR3 DNA follows: TGTGCCAGCAGTCCAGGGGCTTCCTACGAGCAGTACTTC. It specifies CASSPGASYEQYF.